Each of the 18 T cell receptor beta chains below was sequenced from the same sample in a study of blood T cells in healthy people across ages (dated by TCRdb to 2015 to 2017). Library construction relied on 5' RACE. The instrument given in TCRdb is Illumina HiSeq 2500. A second roughly 7 to 11 cycle PCR used a sample-barcoded 5' primer and a J-beta primer mix. In-frame beta chains were kept once TCRdb had trimmed the public reads at Q25 with fastp and called clones with MiXCR. Rows are unified per CDR3 protein, each entry keeping the most common DNA and genes. The sample profile shows roughly 800,000 distinct CDR3 sequences; around 36% of them were found once. Around 13% of the sample goes to the ten largest clones. Sequenced material: blood. These TCRs come from a man younger than 30 in good health.

This clonotype has at least ten counts. The CDR3 bases are TGTGCCAGCAGCTTCGGTAGCACAGATACGCAGTATTTT. This translates into CASSFGSTDTQYF. V is TRBV11-2 and J is TRBJ2-3; D remains unclear. Germline values: CDR1 SGHAT, CDR2 FQNNGV. The V end lost 3 bases, the J end lost 0 bases, and 4 bases lay between the germline ends. The CDR3 runs to 13 residues.

On this clonotype: A read error is possible here, since a much larger clone lies one base away. The V call is TRBV7-2, the J call TRBJ1-2; no firm D call. The CDR3 is 16 amino acids. V gave up 5 bases and J gave up 0 bases, with 16 bases separating them. The germline V gene has CDR1 SGHTA and CDR2 FQGNSA. This chain's CDR3 is CASSPVEGSSNYGYTF. The CDR3 region has the DNA TGTGCCAGCAGCCCGGTTGAAGGGTCATCTAACTATGGCTACACCTTC.

Regarding this clonotype: The junction departs from germline at one end; a sequencing error may be responsible. The J gene is TRBJ2-3, the V gene TRBV4-1; TRBD2 matches at 9 bases. Germline V gene lookup returns CDR1 MGHRA and CDR2 YSYEKL. The CDR3 consists of 17 residues. The CDR3 DNA reads TGCGCCTGCAGCCAAGAAGTCCTAGCGGGGCCCCTAGATACGCAGTATTTT. Translating gives CACSQEVLAGPLDTQYF.

V gene TRBV3-1 combines with J gene TRBJ1-4; no reliable D call. The germline V gene has CDR1 LGHDT and CDR2 YNNKEL (reference sequence). V gave up 0 bases and J gave up 0 bases, with 8 bases separating them. The CDR3 contains 16 residues. CDR3 residues: CASSQELPATNEKLFF. The CDR3, as DNA: TGTGCCAGCAGCCAAGAGCTCCCTGCAACTAATGAAAAACTGTTTTTT.

The CDR3 nucleotides read TGTGCCAGCAGCGTGAGGACGGTCGGGGAGTCAAGCAATCAGCCCCAGCATTTT. Protein: CASSVRTVGESSNQPQHF. The chain couples TRBV5-5 to TRBJ1-5; D gene ambiguous. Per the germline V gene, CDR1 is SGHKS and CDR2 is YYEKEE (reference sequence). The CDR3 covers 18 residues. Trimming cost V 4 bases and J 1 base, with 21 bases left between them.

The V gene is TRBV6-5, the J gene TRBJ1-1, with TRBD1 identical over 9 bases. CDR1 and CDR2 (germline): MNHEY, SVGAGI. This CDR3 contains 16 residues. J gave up 3 bases and V 2 bases, and 7 bases lay outside the gene matches. CDR3 bases: TGTGCCAGCAGTTACACTCTGGGACAGGGTCACACTGAAGCTTTCTTT. It yields the protein CASSYTLGQGHTEAFF.

This clonotype was seen a handful of times. The chain couples TRBV6-1 to TRBJ2-1, with D possibly TRBD1 on 5 matching bases. CDR1 and CDR2 (germline): MNHNS, SASEGT. The V gene lost 4 bases and the J gene lost 8 bases, with 9 bases spanning the gap. This CDR3 region has 12 residues. The CDR3 here is CASSGRGHEQFF. As DNA, the CDR3 is TGTGCCAGCAGTGGAAGGGGCCATGAGCAGTTCTTC.

A word on this clonotype: A much larger clonotype is one base distant, so this may be a read error. This sequence joins TRBV12-3 or TRBV12-4 and TRBJ2-4, with a possible D match to TRBD1 (5 bases). The CDR3 extends over 12 amino acids. The CDR3 sequence: CASSADSNIRYF. CDR3 nucleotides: TGTGCCAGCAGTGCAGACAGCAACATTCGGTACTTC.

V gene TRBV5-1 combines with J gene TRBJ2-5; maybe TRBD2 (6 bases). V was cut by 2 bases and J by 11 bases, with 16 bases left in between. Germline lookup yields CDR1 SGHRS and CDR2 YFSETQ. The CDR3 sequence is 13 residues long. CDR3 sequence (DNA): TGCGCCAGCAGCTTTGCGGGGAGGACTGAGCAGTACTTC. It specifies CASSFAGRTEQYF.

A remark on this clonotype: A read error may produce the germline difference seen at one junction end. V usage is TRBV11-1 and J usage is TRBJ2-3; perhaps TRBD1 as D (6 bases). The CDR3 consists of 14 residues. The germline CDR1 and CDR2 sequences are SGHAT and FQDESV (reference sequence). CDR3: CASSFYRATYTQYF. CDR3 DNA sequence: TGTGCCAGCAGCTTTTACAGGGCCACATATACGCAGTATTTT.

This clonotype was seen only a few times. The V call is TRBV7-2, the J call TRBJ1-5; D not resolved. Between the trimmed V and J ends, which lost 3 bases and 1 base, there was a span of 10 bases. The CDR3 is made up of 15 amino acids. Germline V gene lookup returns CDR1 SGHTA and CDR2 FQGNSA. The CDR3 coding sequence is TGTGCCAGCAGCTTCGGCTTTATCAGCAATCAGCCCCAGCATTTT. Protein sequence: CASSFGFISNQPQHF.

In its sample, this clonotype was seen once. Since a much larger clone is just one base distant, this may be a read error. The chain combines TRBV16 with TRBJ1-4, with TRBD1 matching over 9 bases. The V segment lost 2 bases and the J segment 6 bases; nucleotides outside the gene matches: 4. Germline V gene sequence: CDR1 KGHSY, CDR2 FQNENV. This CDR3 comprises 15 residues. For the CDR3, the DNA is TGTGCCAGCAGCCAAGTGGGACAGGGTGATGAAAAACTGTTTTTT. Translated: CASSQVGQGDEKLFF.

This clonotype was observed a few times. V gene TRBV20-1 combines with J gene TRBJ1-1; TRBD1 aligns across 8 bases. Germline V CDR1 and CDR2: DFQATT, SNEGSKA (reference sequence). This CDR3 spans 13 amino acids. Trimming removed 4 bases from V and 5 bases from J; junction bases left unmatched: 6. CDR3 residues: CSANRGTGTEAFF. The CDR3 coding sequence is TGCAGTGCTAACAGGGGGACGGGGACTGAAGCTTTCTTT.

The gene calls are TRBV20-1 and TRBJ1-2; D is perhaps TRBD1 (5 bases). CDR3 size: 13 residues. The germline V and J ends were trimmed by 3 bases and 1 base, with 9 bases remaining between them. Germline V gene sequence: CDR1 DFQATT, CDR2 SNEGSKA (reference sequence). The CDR3 sequence is CSARGRNNYGYTF. The CDR3 nucleotides read TGCAGTGCTAGGGGGCGAAATAACTATGGCTACACCTTC.

This clonotype was seen more than once but under ten times. V usage is TRBV11-2 and J usage is TRBJ2-7; maybe TRBD2 (5 bases). V was pared by 3 bases and J by 3 bases, with 15 bases between. The CDR3 length is 15 residues. The V gene's germline CDR1 is SGHAT and CDR2 FQNNGV. Here the CDR3 reads CASSLELGDYYEQYF. The CDR3 nucleotides read TGTGCCAGCAGCTTGGAGCTCGGGGATTACTACGAGCAGTACTTC.

This chain uses TRBV10-3 with TRBJ2-4, with D perhaps assigned TRBD1 or TRBD2 (5 bases each). The J call could be wrong; TRBJ2-7 is a better fit for the DNA end. There are 12 residues in the CDR3. Germline V gene data show CDR1 as ENHRY and CDR2 as SYGVKD. CDR3 bases: TGTGCCATTTTGGCAGGGAGCAGCGAGCAGTACTTC. Translation gives CAILAGSSEQYF.

Of note for this clonotype: The CDR3 ends on some other residue instead of the conserved phenylalanine or tryptophan, so this is likely a read error. V is TRBV12-3 or TRBV12-4 and J is TRBJ2-4; 7 nucleotides match TRBD1. V shed 6 bases and J 13 bases; nucleotides not matched to a gene: 24. The CDR3 has 17 residues. The CDR3 DNA is TGTGCCAGCAGCCCGGCCATCGGACAGGAAAAAGAAGGGGAGCAGTACTTG. This encodes CASSPAIGQEKEGEQYL.

The chain carries TRBV12-3 or TRBV12-4 and TRBJ2-7, with 7 bases that match TRBD1. The CDR3 sequence is 15 residues long. J lost 2 bases, V lost 3 bases, and 7 bases had no gene match. The CDR3: CASSLNRGSTYEQYF. The CDR3 region has the DNA TGTGCCAGCAGTTTGAACAGGGGAAGTACCTACGAGCAGTACTTC.